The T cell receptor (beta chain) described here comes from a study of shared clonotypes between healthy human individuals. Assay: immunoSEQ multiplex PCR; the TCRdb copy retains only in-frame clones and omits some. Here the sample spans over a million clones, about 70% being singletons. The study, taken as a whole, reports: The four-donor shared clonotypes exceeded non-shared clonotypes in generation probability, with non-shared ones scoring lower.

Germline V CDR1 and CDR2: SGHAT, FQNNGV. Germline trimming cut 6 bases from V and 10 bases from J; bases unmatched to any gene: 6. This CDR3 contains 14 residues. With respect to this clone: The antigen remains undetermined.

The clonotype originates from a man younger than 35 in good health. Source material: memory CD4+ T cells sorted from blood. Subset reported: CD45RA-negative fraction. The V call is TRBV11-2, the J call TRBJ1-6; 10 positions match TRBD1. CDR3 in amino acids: CASSSTGQGSPLHF. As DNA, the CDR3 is TGTGCCAGCAGTTCCACGGGACAGGGGTCACCCCTCCACTTT.